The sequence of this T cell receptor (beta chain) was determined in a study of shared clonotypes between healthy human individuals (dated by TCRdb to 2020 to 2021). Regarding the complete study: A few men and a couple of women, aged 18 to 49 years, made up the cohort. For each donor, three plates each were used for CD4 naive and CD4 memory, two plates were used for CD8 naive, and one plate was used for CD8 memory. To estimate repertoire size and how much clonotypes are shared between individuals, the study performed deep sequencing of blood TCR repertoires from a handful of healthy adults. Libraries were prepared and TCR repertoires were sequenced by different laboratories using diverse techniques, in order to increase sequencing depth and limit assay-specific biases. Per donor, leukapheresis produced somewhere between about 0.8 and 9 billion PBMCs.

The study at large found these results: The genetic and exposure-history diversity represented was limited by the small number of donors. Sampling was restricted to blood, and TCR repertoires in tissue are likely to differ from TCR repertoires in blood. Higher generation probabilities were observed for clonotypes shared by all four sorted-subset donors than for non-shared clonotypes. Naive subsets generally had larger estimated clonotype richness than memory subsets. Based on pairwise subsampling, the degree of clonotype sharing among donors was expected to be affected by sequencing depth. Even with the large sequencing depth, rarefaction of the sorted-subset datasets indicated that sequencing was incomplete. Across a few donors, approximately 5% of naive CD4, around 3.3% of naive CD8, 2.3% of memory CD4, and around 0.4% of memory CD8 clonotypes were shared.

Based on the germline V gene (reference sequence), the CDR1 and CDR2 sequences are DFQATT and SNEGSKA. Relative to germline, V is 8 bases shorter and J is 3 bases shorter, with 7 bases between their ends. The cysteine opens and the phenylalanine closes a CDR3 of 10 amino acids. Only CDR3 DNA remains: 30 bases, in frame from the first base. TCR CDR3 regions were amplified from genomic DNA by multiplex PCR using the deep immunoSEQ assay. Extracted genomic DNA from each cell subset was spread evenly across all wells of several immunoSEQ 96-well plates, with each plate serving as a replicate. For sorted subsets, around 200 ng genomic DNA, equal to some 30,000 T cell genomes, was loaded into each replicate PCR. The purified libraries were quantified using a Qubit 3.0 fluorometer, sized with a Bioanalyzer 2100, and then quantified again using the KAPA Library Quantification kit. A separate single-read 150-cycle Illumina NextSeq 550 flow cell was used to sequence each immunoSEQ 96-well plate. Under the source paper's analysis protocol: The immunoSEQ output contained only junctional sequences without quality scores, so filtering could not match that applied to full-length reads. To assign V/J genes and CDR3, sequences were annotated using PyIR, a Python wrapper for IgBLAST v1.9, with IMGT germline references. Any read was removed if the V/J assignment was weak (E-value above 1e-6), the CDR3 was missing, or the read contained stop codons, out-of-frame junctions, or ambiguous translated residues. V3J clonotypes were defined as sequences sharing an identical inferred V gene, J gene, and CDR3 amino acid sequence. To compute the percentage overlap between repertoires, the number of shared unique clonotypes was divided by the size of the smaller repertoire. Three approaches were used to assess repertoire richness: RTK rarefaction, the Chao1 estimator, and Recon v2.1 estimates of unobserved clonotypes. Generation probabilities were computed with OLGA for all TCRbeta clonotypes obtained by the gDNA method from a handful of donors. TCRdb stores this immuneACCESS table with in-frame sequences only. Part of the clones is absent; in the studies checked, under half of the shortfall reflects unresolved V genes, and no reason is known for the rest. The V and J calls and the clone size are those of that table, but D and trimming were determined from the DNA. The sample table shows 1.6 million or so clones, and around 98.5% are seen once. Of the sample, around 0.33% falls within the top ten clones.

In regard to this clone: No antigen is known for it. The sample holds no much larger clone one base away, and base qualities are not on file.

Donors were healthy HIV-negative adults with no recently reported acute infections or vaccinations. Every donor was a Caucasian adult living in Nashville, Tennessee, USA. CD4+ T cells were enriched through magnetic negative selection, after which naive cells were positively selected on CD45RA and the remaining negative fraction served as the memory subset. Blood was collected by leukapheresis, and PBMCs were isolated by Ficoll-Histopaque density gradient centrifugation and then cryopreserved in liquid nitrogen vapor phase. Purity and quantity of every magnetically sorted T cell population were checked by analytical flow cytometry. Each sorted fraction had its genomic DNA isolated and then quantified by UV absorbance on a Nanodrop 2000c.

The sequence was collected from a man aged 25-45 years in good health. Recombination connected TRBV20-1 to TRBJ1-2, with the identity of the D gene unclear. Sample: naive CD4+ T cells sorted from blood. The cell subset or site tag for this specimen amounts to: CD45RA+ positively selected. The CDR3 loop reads CSFQDYGYTF. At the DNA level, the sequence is TGCAGTTTCCAGGACTATGGCTACACCTTC.